This is a list of T cell receptor beta chains from one sample in a study of T cells in Graves' hyperthyroidism and ophthalmopathy. TCRdb re-called the multiplex PCR reads through MiXCR, storing one row per CDR3 protein. The sample has roughly 660,000 distinct CDR3 sequences, around a sixth seen once. Sequenced sample: blood. The receptors derive from a man between 45 and 60 years old with Graves' hyperthyroidism. Both conserved end residues are trimmed from each CDR3. The size of a clone is reported for some rows only, either as once, few or many, or as a class for expanded clones.

v_call	clone_size	cdr3_aa
TRBV27	many	ASSFRGNEQF
TRBV10-3	many	AISPTSGRGTTYNEQF
TRBV10-1	few	ASQPRGSYNEQF
TRBV2	many	ASSDRVSYNEQF
TRBV9	.	ASSRGSGYFPEAF
TRBV7-9	many	ASSLSGQGAGNEQF
TRBV7-2	few	ASSQDRYGNQPQH
TRBV12-3/TRBV12-4	many	ASSSGQGRNTIY
TRBV19	many	ASSIVAGGPDEQY
TRBV5-8	few	ASSLTGRERDYGYT